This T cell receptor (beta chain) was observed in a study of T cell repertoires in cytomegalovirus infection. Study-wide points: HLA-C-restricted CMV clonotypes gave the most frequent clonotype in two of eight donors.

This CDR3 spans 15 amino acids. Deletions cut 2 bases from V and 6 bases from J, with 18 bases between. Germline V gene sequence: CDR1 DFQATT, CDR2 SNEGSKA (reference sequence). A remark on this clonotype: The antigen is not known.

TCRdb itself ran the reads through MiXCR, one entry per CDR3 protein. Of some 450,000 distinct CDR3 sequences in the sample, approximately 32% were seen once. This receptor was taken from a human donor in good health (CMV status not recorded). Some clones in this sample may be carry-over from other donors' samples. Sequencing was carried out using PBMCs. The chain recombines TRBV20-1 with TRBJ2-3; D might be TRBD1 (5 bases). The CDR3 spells CSARPAGIGLDTQYF. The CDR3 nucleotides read TGCAGTGCTAGACCCGCAGGGATCGGTTTGGATACGCAGTATTTT.